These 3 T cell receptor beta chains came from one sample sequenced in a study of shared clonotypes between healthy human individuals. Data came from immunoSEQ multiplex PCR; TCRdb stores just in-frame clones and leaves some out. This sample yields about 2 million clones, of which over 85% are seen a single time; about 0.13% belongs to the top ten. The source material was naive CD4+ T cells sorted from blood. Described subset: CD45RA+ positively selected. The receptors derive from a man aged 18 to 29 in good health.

The CDR3 here is CASSLGAAPYGYTF. CDR3 in DNA: TGTGCCAGCAGCTTAGGGGCCGCACCCTATGGCTACACCTTC. The genes are TRBV7-9 and TRBJ1-2; D gene ambiguous. CDR1 SEHNR and CDR2 FQNEAQ come from the germline V gene (reference sequence). V lost 1 base and J 4 bases, leaving 10 bases between the germline ends. The length of the CDR3 is 14 residues. The variable domain in full, with the rest retrieved from reference TRBV7-9 and TRBJ1-2, is DTGVSQNPRHKITKRGQNVTFRCDPISEHNRLYWYRQTLGQGPEFLTYFQNEAQLEKSRLLSDRFSAERPKGSFSTLEIQRTEQGDSAMYLCASSLGAAPYGYTFGSGTRLTVV.

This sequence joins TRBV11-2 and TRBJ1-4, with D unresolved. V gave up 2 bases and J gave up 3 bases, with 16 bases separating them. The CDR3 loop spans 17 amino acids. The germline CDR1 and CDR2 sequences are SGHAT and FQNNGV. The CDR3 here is CASSLLVGRGANEKLFF. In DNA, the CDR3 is TGTGCCAGCAGCTTATTAGTCGGCCGCGGAGCTAATGAAAAACTGTTTTTT.

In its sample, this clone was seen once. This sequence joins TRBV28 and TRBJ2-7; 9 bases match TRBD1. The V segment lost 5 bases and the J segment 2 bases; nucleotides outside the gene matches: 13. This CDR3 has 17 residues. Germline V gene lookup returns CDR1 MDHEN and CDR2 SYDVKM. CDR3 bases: TGTGCCAGCAGTCTCCTATGGGCGGGACAGGGTACCTACGAGCAGTACTTC. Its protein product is CASSLLWAGQGTYEQYF.